Presented here are 8 T cell receptor beta chains from one specimen sequenced in a study. A single record per CDR3 protein comes from TCRdb applying MiXCR to the reads. This table holds about 1,800 distinct CDR3 sequences, about 27% found once. Sequenced material: CD8+ T cells (not recorded whether cultured). These receptors were taken from a female donor.

This clonotype is large (0.1 to 1%) within its sample. The chain couples TRBV7-3 to TRBJ1-1; possibly TRBD1 for D (5 bases). There are 14 residues in the CDR3. V gave up 0 bases and J gave up 2 bases, with 7 bases separating them. CDR1 is SGHTA, CDR2 FQGTGA, per germline. CDR3 sequence: CASSLTGVNTEAFF. The CDR3 region has the DNA TGTGCCAGCAGCTTAACAGGGGTAAACACTGAAGCTTTCTTT. Full variable domain (rest looked up from reference TRBV7-3 and TRBJ1-1): GAGVSQTPSNKVTEKGKYVELRCDPISGHTALYWYRQSLGQGPEFLIYFQGTGAADDSGLPNDRFFAVRPEGSVSTLKIQRTERGDSAVYLCASSLTGVNTEAFFGQGTRLTVV.

This clonotype is deemed large. The rearrangement links TRBV20-1 to TRBJ1-1; D is ambiguous. This CDR3 spans 13 amino acids. The germline V and J ends were trimmed by 1 base and 1 base, with 7 bases remaining between them. Germline CDR1 and CDR2: DFQATT and SNEGSKA (reference sequence). The CDR3: CSARGTANTEAFF. The CDR3, as DNA: TGCAGTGCTAGAGGGACGGCGAACACTGAAGCTTTCTTT.

Comment on this clonotype: The germline gene is not matched at one end of the junction; a read error may be the cause. The chain joins TRBV5-6 to TRBJ2-2; 10 nucleotides match TRBD1. The CDR3 has 16 residues. CDR1 and CDR2 (germline): SGHDT, YYEEEE. This CDR3 reads CASSARGQGRPGGLFF. The CDR3 DNA sequence: TGTGCCAGCAGCGCAAGGGGACAGGGGAGGCCCGGGGGGCTGTTTTTT. Supplemented by reference TRBV5-6 and TRBJ2-2, the full variable domain reads DAGVTQSPTHLIKTRGQQVTLRCSPKSGHDTVSWYQQALGQGPQFIFQYYEEEERQRGNFPDRFSGHQFPNYSSELNVNALLLGDSALYLCASSARGQGRPGGLFFGEGSRLTVL.

The chain links TRBV20-1 to TRBJ1-6; TRBD1 matches at 11 bases. V lost 0 bases to trimming and J lost 2 bases; unmatched junction nucleotides: 15. The CDR3 spans 21 residues. Germline values: CDR1 DFQATT, CDR2 SNEGSKA (reference sequence). The CDR3 DNA follows: TGCAGTGCTAGAGATGGTGGGCAAGGACAGGGGGCGAAAACCTATAATTCACCCCTCCACTTT. Protein product: CSARDGGQGQGAKTYNSPLHF.

By sample share, this clonotype is medium-sized. The chain links TRBV5-6 to TRBJ1-1; possible D gene TRBD1, 5 bases. V dropped 0 bases and J dropped 4 bases, with 7 bases sitting between them. The CDR3 covers 13 residues. The germline CDR1 and CDR2 sequences are SGHDT and YYEEEE. The CDR3 region is CASSLGGTTEAFF. CDR3 in DNA: TGTGCCAGCAGCTTGGGGGGCACCACTGAAGCTTTCTTT.

This clonotype was counted a few times. V and J are TRBV24-1 and TRBJ2-7, with 7 bases lining up with TRBD1. The CDR3 extends over 16 amino acids. CDR1 is KGHDR, CDR2 SFDVKD, per germline. V was clipped by 3 bases and J by 1 base; unmatched bases: 8. The DNA for the CDR3 is TGTGCCACCAGTGATCGCAGGACAGGTGGATCCTACGAGCAGTACTTC. Amino acids: CATSDRRTGGSYEQYF.

By sample fraction, this clonotype is medium-sized. V and J are TRBV28 and TRBJ1-1; possibly TRBD1 for D (5 bases). CDR3 length equals 14 residues. Trimming left V 3 bases short and J 5 bases short, with 13 bases between. Per the germline V gene, CDR1 is MDHEN and CDR2 is SYDVKM. For the CDR3, the DNA is TGTGCCAGCAGTTTTTTAGGGGCCGGGACTGAAGCTTTCTTT. This encodes CASSFLGAGTEAFF. The full variable domain, in which reference TRBV28 and TRBJ1-1 provide the parts outside the CDR3, is DVKVTQSSRYLVKRTGEKVFLECVQDMDHENMFWYRQDPGLGLRLIYFSYDVKMKEKGDIPEGYSVSREKKERFSLILESASTNQTSMYLCASSFLGAGTEAFFGQGTRLTVV.

This clonotype has a single count. Since no conserved phenylalanine or tryptophan closes the CDR3, a read error is the likely cause. The chain combines TRBV19 with TRBJ2-5; 11 nucleotides match TRBD2. The CDR3 runs 15 residues. Germline CDR1 is LNHDA and CDR2 is SQIVND (reference sequence). The V gene end was trimmed by 7 bases and the J gene end by 2 bases; junction bases not matched to a gene: 6. The CDR3 region has the DNA TGTGCCAGTACCCGAGGGACTAGCGGACAAGAGACCCAGTACGGC. Protein sequence: CASTRGTSGQETQYG.